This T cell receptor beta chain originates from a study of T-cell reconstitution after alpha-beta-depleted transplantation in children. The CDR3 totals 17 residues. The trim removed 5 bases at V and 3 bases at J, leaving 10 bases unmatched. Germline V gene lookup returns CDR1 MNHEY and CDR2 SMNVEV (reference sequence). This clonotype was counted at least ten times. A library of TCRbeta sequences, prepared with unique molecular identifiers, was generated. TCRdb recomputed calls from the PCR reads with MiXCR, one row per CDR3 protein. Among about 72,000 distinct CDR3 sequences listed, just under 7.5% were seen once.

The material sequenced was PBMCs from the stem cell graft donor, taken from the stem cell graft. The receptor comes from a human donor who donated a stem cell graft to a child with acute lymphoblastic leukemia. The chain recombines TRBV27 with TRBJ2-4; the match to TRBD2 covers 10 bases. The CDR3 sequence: CASSPYGAGGVKNIQYF. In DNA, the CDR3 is TGTGCCAGCAGTCCCTACGGAGCGGGAGGGGTCAAAAACATTCAGTACTTC.